This TCR beta chain originates from a study of graft-versus-host responses after intestinal transplantation. Whole-study context: Each transplant was multivisceral, liver-intestinal, or isolated intestinal. After anti-thymocyte globulin induction, recipients took tacrolimus and steroids for three to four years. Study-wide points: Recipient-marrow GvH clones were detected, some having first appeared in ileum or blood. Early declines in HvG clones that occurred post-transplant were associated with peak circulating GvH clone levels.

This clone has just one count. Its specificity is unknown. Data came from immunoSEQ multiplex PCR; TCRdb stores just in-frame clones and leaves some out. The sample has about 4,500 clones; about 74% are singletons. With V trimmed by 5 bases and J by 6 bases, 8 bases remained unmatched. Germline assignment: CDR1 MGHDK and CDR2 SYGVNS. The CDR3 runs to 15 residues. Researchers processed graft tissue to release intraepithelial and lamina propria lymphocytes. This sequence originates from a human patient who received an intestinal transplant, so some T cells may come from the graft donor. The gene calls are TRBV25-1 and TRBJ1-4, with 8 bases matching TRBD1. This specimen consisted of ileum tissue, obtained 330 to 350 days after intestinal transplantation. CDR3 in amino acids: CASSTTGGAHEKLFF. CDR3 sequence (DNA): TGTGCCAGCAGTACCACAGGGGGGGCGCATGAAAAACTGTTTTTT.